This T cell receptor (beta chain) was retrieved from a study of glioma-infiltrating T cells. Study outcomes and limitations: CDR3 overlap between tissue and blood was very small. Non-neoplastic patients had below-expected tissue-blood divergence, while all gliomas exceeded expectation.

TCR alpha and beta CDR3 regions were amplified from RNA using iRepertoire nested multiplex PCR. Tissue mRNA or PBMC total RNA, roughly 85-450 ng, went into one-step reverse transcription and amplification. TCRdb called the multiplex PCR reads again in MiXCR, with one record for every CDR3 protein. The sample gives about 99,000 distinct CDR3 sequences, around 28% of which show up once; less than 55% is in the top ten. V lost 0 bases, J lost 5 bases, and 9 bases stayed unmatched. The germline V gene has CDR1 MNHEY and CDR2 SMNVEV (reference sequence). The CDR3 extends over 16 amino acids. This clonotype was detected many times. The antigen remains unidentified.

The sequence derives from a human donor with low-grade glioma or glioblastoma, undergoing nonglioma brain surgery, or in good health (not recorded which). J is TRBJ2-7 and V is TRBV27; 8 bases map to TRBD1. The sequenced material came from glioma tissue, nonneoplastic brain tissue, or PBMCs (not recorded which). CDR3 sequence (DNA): TGTGCCAGCAGTTTATCGAGGCAGGCAGGGGGCAACGAGCAGTACTTC. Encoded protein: CASSLSRQAGGNEQYF.